Each of the 2 T cell receptor beta chains below was sequenced from the same sample in a study of blood T cell repertoires in COVID-19. The repertoire was sequenced with immunoSEQ multiplex PCR; TCRdb's copy has only in-frame clones and lacks some. The table lists under 300,000 clones, 88% of them singletons, with around 0.8% in the top ten. Material for sequencing was peripheral blood. The receptors were sampled from a woman in her twenties or thirties with acute or convalescent COVID-19.

This clone was seen just once. The genes are TRBV24-1 and TRBJ2-1; tentative D call: TRBD2 (6 bases). V dropped 9 bases and J dropped 1 base, with 9 bases sitting between them. The CDR3 extends over 13 amino acids. Germline V gene lookup returns CDR1 KGHDR and CDR2 SFDVKD. CDR3 region: CATGTESYNEQFF. In nucleotides, the CDR3 is TGTGCCACCGGGACTGAATCCTACAATGAGCAGTTCTTC.

The gene calls are TRBV11-2 and TRBJ2-1; TRBD1 matches at 8 bases. CDR1 and CDR2 (germline): SGHAT, FQNNGV. V lost 5 bases to trimming and J lost 7 bases; unmatched junction nucleotides: 10. The CDR3 is 15 amino acids. The CDR3 spells CASSQTGERGNEQFF. The CDR3 DNA reads TGTGCCAGCAGCCAGACAGGGGAAAGGGGTAATGAGCAGTTCTTC.